One T cell receptor (beta chain) is described in this entry. The antigen remains undetermined. Sequencing was performed with immunoSEQ multiplex PCR; in TCRdb, only in-frame clones are kept and a portion is missing. The data contain 90,000 to 130,000 clones, about 85% of them singletons. This specimen comes from a study of cytomegalovirus exposure and HLA in healthy donors. General observations from the study: The study designated 160 or so TCR beta chains cytomegalovirus-associated.

CDR3 length equals 14 residues. The V and J ends lost 4 bases and 8 bases, in that order; junction bases with no gene match: 11. Per germline, CDR1 SGDLS and CDR2 YYNGEE. Among the roughly 120 subjects of the validation cohort, separate from the roughly 670-subject first cohort, were the donors. The rearrangement joins TRBV9 to TRBJ1-2, with 7 positions matching TRBD1. This receptor was identified in a woman younger than 30 in good health and CMV-seronegative. Sequences were obtained from PBMCs. CDR3 coding DNA: TGTGCCAGCAGCCCGCAACAGGGGATCGGGGGCTACACCTTC. Protein sequence: CASSPQQGIGGYTF.